One sample yielded the 15 T cell receptor beta chains listed below, sequenced in a study of T cell responses to AZD1222 COVID-19 vaccine. TCRdb's table, derived via immunoSEQ multiplex PCR, lists solely in-frame clones and lacks some. The table has tens of thousands of clones, 80% seen once; the top ten hold roughly 21%. The specimen was peripheral blood, collected 28 days after the second dose of the MenACWY control vaccine. Receptors originate from an adult who received the MenACWY meningococcal vaccine as a control.

The chain uses TRBV20-1 and TRBJ2-3; D unclear. Looked up from germline, CDR1 is DFQATT and CDR2 is SNEGSKA (reference sequence). V shed 6 bases and J shed 6 bases, with 10 bases lying between them. This CDR3 spans 11 amino acids. CDR3 DNA: TGCAGTGCCCCTCACCCCGATACGCAGTATTTT. Translation: CSAPHPDTQYF.

This chain joins TRBV29-1 and TRBJ2-7; 10 bases fit TRBD1. The trim removed 7 bases at V and 3 bases at J, leaving 3 bases unmatched. The CDR3 loop spans 12 amino acids. Germline CDR1 SQVTM, CDR2 ANQGSEA. The CDR3 is CSARTGGYEQYF. The CDR3 DNA sequence: TGCAGCGCACGGACAGGGGGCTACGAGCAGTACTTC.

The chain carries TRBV4-1 and TRBJ2-1; 10 positions agree with TRBD2. CDR3 size: 17 residues. V lost 0 bases and J lost 2; bases outside the gene matches: 4. Germline-derived CDR1 and CDR2 are MGHRA and YSYEKL. This chain's CDR3 is CASSQERLAGAYNEQFF. As DNA, the CDR3 is TGCGCCAGCAGCCAAGAGCGCCTAGCGGGGGCCTACAATGAGCAGTTCTTC.

The DNA for the CDR3 is TGTGCCAGCAGTTCTGCACGGAAGTGGTACGTC. This translates into CASSSARKWYV. The chain combines TRBV28 with TRBJ2-7; D gene unclear. Germline values: CDR1 MDHEN, CDR2 SYDVKM. The CDR3 has 11 amino acids. V lost 4 bases and J 12 bases, leaving 13 bases between the germline ends.

The CDR3 region is CASKGGPQTTGELFF. For the CDR3, the DNA is TGTGCCAGCAAGGGGGGCCCACAAACCACCGGGGAGCTGTTTTTT. The chain uses TRBV6-5 and TRBJ2-2; TRBD1 or TRBD2 may be the D gene (6 bases each). There are 15 residues in the CDR3. The germline CDR1 and CDR2 sequences are MNHEY and SVGAGI. The germline V and J ends were trimmed by 7 bases and 4 bases, with 16 bases remaining between them.

The chain couples TRBV7-9 to TRBJ1-1, with D hard to call. The germline gives CDR1 SEHNR, CDR2 FQNEAQ (reference sequence). The V and J ends lost 3 bases and 4 bases respectively, with 15 bases between them. The CDR3 is 15 residues long. CDR3 coding DNA: TGTGCCAGCAGCTTCCCCCCGGCCGCCGGCACTGAAGCTTTCTTT. It is translated as CASSFPPAAGTEAFF.

The chain carries TRBV10-1 and TRBJ2-2; unclear D gene. This CDR3 is 14 amino acids long. V dropped 2 bases and J dropped 6 bases, with 10 bases sitting between them. The germline V gene encodes CDR1 WNHNN and CDR2 SYGVQD (reference sequence). Written as DNA, the CDR3 is TGCGCCAGCAGTGAGGGAAAGCGACCCGGGGAGCTGTTTTTT. Translation: CASSEGKRPGELFF.

This clone was recorded a few times. The chain combines TRBV27 with TRBJ2-1; a possible D gene is TRBD2 (7 bases). Germline CDR1 and CDR2: MNHEY and SMNVEV (reference sequence). The CDR3 totals 18 residues. V was pared by 6 bases and J by 9 bases, with 30 bases between. The CDR3 coding sequence is TGTGCCAGCAGCTTAGCGCTATCCCGGCGGCCCCGGGGGGCTGAGCAGTTCTTC. It is translated as CASSLALSRRPRGAEQFF.

The gene calls are TRBV12-3 or TRBV12-4 and TRBJ1-2; possibly TRBD1 for D (6 bases). The CDR3 totals 13 residues. V gave up 5 bases and J gave up 7 bases, with 14 bases separating them. In nucleotides, the CDR3 is TGTGCCAGCAGTCTTGGACCACAGGGTGGCTACACCTTC. The encoded protein is CASSLGPQGGYTF.

The CDR3 DNA follows: TGTGCCAGCAGTGAAGGCAGGCTGGCGGAGACCCAGTACTTC. This sequence encodes CASSEGRLAETQYF. The chain carries TRBV6-1 and TRBJ2-5; D is ambiguous. The CDR3 runs 14 residues. CDR1 is MNHNS and CDR2 is SASEGT in the germline V gene. V lost 1 base to trimming and J lost 5 bases, with 11 bases between them.

The sample holds a few counts of this clone. The CDR3 DNA follows: TGTGCCAGCAGTCTTACTAGCGGGAGCTCCTTCGGCCTGACTTTC. This sequence encodes CASSLTSGSSFGLTF. The chain employs TRBV2 and TRBJ2-6, with TRBD2 identical over 11 bases. The V and J ends lost 5 bases and 15 bases, in that order; junction bases with no gene match: 12. CDR1 is SNHLY, CDR2 FYNNEI, per germline. The CDR3 has 15 amino acids.

V and J are TRBV25-1 and TRBJ1-5; D remains unclear. The CDR3 extends over 12 amino acids. V was clipped by 6 bases and J by 1 base, with 4 bases between them. The germline V gene has CDR1 MGHDK and CDR2 SYGVNS. The CDR3 protein is CASRESNQPQHF. The CDR3 nucleotides read TGTGCCAGCAGAGAGAGCAATCAGCCCCAGCATTTT.

V usage is TRBV3-1 (or the pseudogene TRBV3-2) and J usage is TRBJ1-2; D gene ambiguous. The CDR3 length is 14 residues. V lost 1 base and J 2 bases, leaving 8 bases between the germline ends. Per the germline V gene, CDR1 is LGHDT and CDR2 is YNNKEL (reference sequence). CDR3 in amino acids: CASSQGLLNYGYTF. Written as DNA, the CDR3 is TGTGCCAGCAGCCAAGGCCTCCTAAACTATGGCTACACCTTC.

This chain uses TRBV6-5 with TRBJ1-4; TRBD1 matches at 10 bases. V trimming: 5 bases; J trimming: 7 bases; junction bases outside the gene matches: 7. Germline V CDR1 and CDR2: MNHEY, SVGAGI. The CDR3 length is 15 residues. DNA for the CDR3: TGTGCCAGCAGTCCTCGGACAGGGGGGGCTGAAAAACTGTTTTTT. This translates into CASSPRTGGAEKLFF.

The chain has TRBV3-1 (or the pseudogene TRBV3-2) and TRBJ2-5; 12 bases map to TRBD2. This CDR3 contains 16 residues. The trim removed 1 base at V and 4 bases at J, leaving 4 bases unmatched. The V gene's germline CDR1 is LGHDT and CDR2 YNNKEL (reference sequence). The CDR3 here is CASSQASGGGLETQYF. Here the CDR3 DNA reads TGTGCCAGCAGCCAAGCTAGCGGGGGGGGGCTAGAGACCCAGTACTTC.